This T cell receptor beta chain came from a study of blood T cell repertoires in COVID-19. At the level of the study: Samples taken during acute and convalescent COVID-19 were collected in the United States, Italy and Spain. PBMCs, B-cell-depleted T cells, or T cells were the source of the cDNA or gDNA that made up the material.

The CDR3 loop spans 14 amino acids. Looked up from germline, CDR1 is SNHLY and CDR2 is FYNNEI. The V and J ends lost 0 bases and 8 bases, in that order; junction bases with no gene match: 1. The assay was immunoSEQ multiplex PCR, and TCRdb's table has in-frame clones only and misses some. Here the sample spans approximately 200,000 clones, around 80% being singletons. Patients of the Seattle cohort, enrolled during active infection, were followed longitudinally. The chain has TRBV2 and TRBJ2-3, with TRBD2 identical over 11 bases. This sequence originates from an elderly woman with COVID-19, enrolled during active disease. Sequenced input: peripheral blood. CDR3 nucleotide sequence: TGTGCCAGCAGTGAAGCTCTAGCGGGGGGTACGCAGTATTTT. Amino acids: CASSEALAGGTQYF. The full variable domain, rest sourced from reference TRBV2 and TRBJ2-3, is EPEVTQTPSHQVTQMGQEVILRCVPISNHLYFYWYRQILGQKVEFLVSFYNNEISEKSEIFDDQFSVERPDGSNFTLKIRSTKLEDSAMYFCASSEALAGGTQYFGPGTRLTVL.